This T cell receptor beta chain originates from a study of low-dose radiotherapy and immunotherapy resistance in tumors. The time point denotes: before trial treatment. The ends lost 5 bases at V and 5 bases at J; junction bases unmatched: 9. The CDR3 length is 14 residues. Germline loops: CDR1 SEHNR, CDR2 FQNEAQ (reference sequence). As to this clonotype: Since a far larger clone is one base different, this is likely a read error.

TRAV and TRBV primers primed cDNA for both TCRalpha and TCRbeta. TCR amplification involved 20 PCR cycles with a constant-region primer and V-primer adapter. TCRdb re-called the reads with MiXCR, one entry per CDR3 protein. The data contain tens of thousands of distinct CDR3 sequences, 15% to 20% of them seen just once; the ten biggest clones take up about 2.5%. The TCR originated in a male donor with prostate cancer. The sequenced sample was PBMCs, obtained before treatment. The V call is TRBV7-9, the J call TRBJ2-7, with 7 bases matching TRBD1. DNA for the CDR3: TGTGCCAGCAGCAGTAGACAGGGATCGGACGAGCAGTACTTC. Its protein product is CASSSRQGSDEQYF.